This T cell receptor (beta chain) was profiled in a study of CD8 T cells in ankylosing spondylitis. MiXCR, run by TCRdb on the 5' RACE reads, gives a single entry per CDR3 protein. The sample includes tens of thousands of distinct CDR3 sequences, around 27% of them seen just once. Germline loops: CDR1 SGHTA, CDR2 FQGNSA. Trimming removed 5 bases from V and 3 bases from J, with 16 bases in between. The CDR3 has 15 residues. This clonotype came up a few times. This clonotype was obtained from a male donor with ankylosing spondylitis or in good health (not recorded which). Sequencing was carried out using blood, either unsorted or a sorted T cell fraction (not recorded which). The chain is built from TRBV7-2 and TRBJ1-1; maybe TRBD1 (6 bases). The DNA of the CDR3 is TGTGCCAGCAGCCCGTCGGCAGGGGTGGACACTGAAGCTTTCTTT. Protein product: CASSPSAGVDTEAFF.